The present TCR beta chain was sequenced within a study of cytomegalovirus exposure and HLA in healthy donors. Study-level points and caveats: Excluded were some V segments that proved indistinguishable, including TRBV6-2 and TRBV6-3. Donor immune exposure was known only as CMV serostatus. TCR beta V- and J-gene trimming was later associated with a missense DCLRE1C variant. By a later analysis, the bulk of CMV-associated TCR beta chains appeared HLA-restricted.

About this clone itself: The antigen remains undetermined.

Vbeta (60) and Jbeta (13) primers were used in the PCR. Assay: immunoSEQ multiplex PCR; the TCRdb copy retains only in-frame clones and omits some. The data contain around 31,000 clones, approximately 62% of them singletons. The ends lost 6 bases at V and 7 bases at J; junction bases unmatched: 11. Germline V gives CDR1 SNHLY, CDR2 FYNNEI. The CDR3 loop spans 15 amino acids. The sequence derives from a male donor in good health and CMV-seropositive. Material: PBMCs. The chain is built from TRBV2 and TRBJ1-4; 7 positions agree with TRBD1. The CDR3 spells CASSETGTPGEKLFF. The CDR3 coding sequence is TGTGCCAGCAGCGAGACAGGGACCCCGGGTGAAAAACTGTTTTTT.